This T cell receptor beta chain was sequenced for a study of T cell repertoires in cytomegalovirus infection. V lost 1 base and J 1 base, leaving 7 bases between the germline ends. The CDR3 covers 15 residues. CDR1 is LNHNV and CDR2 is YYDKDF in the germline V gene (reference sequence). This clonotype was detected only a few times. The antigen is unknown. TCRdb reanalysed the reads using MiXCR and keeps one entry per CDR3 protein. The repertoire consists of hundreds of thousands of distinct CDR3 sequences, with around 29% occurring once and the leading ten covering about 20%. The source is a human donor in good health (CMV status not recorded). Some clones in this sample may be carry-over from other donors' samples. Source: cultured PBMCs, taken from culture after CMV antigen stimulation. The rearrangement joins TRBV15 to TRBJ1-4; D not certain. This chain's CDR3 is CATSRGTRTNEKLFF. Written as DNA, the CDR3 is TGTGCCACCAGCAGAGGCACACGAACTAATGAAAAACTGTTTTTT.